What follows are 24 T cell receptor beta chains derived from one specimen sequenced in a study of beta chain features in type 1 diabetes. Findings and caveats of the study: All four CD4+ subsets from Type 1 diabetes patients carried moderately but significantly shorter TCRB CDR3s.

For these TCRs, the target antigens are not known. Isolated RNA was reverse transcribed in full, so expressed TCRB transcripts were sequenced. The assay was immunoSEQ multiplex PCR, and TCRdb's table has in-frame clones only and misses some. The sample holds almost 350,000 clones, approximately 9.9% seen once. Sequencing was performed on central memory CD4+ T cells from blood. Receptor source: a man younger than 40 with type 1 diabetes.

Worth noting for this clone: In the same sample, other DNA sequences code for this CDR3. The chain employs TRBV9 and TRBJ1-1; D uncertain. The CDR3 is 13 amino acids. CDR1 is SGDLS and CDR2 is YYNGEE in the germline V gene. V lost 4 bases to trimming and J lost 3 bases, with 10 bases between them. CDR3 in DNA: TGTGCCAGCAGCTCTCACACGGACACTGAAGCTTTCTTT. Protein product: CASSSHTDTEAFF.

This clone was seen a handful of times. Being one base from a much bigger clone, this may be a read error. This chain joins TRBV7-8 and TRBJ2-7, with no clear D. The CDR3 runs 12 residues. Germline V gene lookup returns CDR1 SGHVS and CDR2 FQNEAQ. Between the trimmed V and J ends, which lost 3 bases and 3 bases, there was a span of 6 bases. Here the CDR3 reads CASSLTRYEQYF. The CDR3 bases are TGTGCCAGCAGCTTGACACGCTACGAGCAGTACTTC.

This sequence joins TRBV4-3 and TRBJ2-4; TRBD1 might be the D (6 bases). This CDR3 has 17 residues. V was cut by 0 bases and J by 8 bases, with 20 bases left in between. Germline V gene sequence: CDR1 LGHNA, CDR2 YSLEER. The CDR3 sequence: CASSQDRTVPTGYIQYF. The DNA for the CDR3 is TGCGCCAGCAGCCAAGACCGGACAGTCCCCACGGGGTACATTCAGTACTTC.

This clone was found a few times. V and J are TRBV5-1 and TRBJ1-1; the D is unclear. Germline values: CDR1 SGHRS, CDR2 YFSETQ. The CDR3 runs to 13 residues. Trimming took 5 bases from V and 5 from J, leaving 13 bases between them. The DNA for the CDR3 is TGCGCCAGCAGATCGACAATGAGGACTGAAGCTTTCTTT. It yields the protein CASRSTMRTEAFF.

This clone was seen a few times. The gene calls are TRBV28 and TRBJ1-6, with D perhaps matching TRBD1 (5 bases). Per the germline V gene, CDR1 is MDHEN and CDR2 is SYDVKM. The CDR3 consists of 14 residues. V was shortened by 5 bases and J by 13 bases, with 18 bases between the two germline ends. The CDR3 protein is CASSISPGRRPLHF. CDR3 DNA: TGTGCCAGCAGTATAAGTCCAGGGCGCCGTCCCCTCCACTTT.

This clone was detected ten times or more. V gene TRBV25-1 combines with J gene TRBJ2-6, with unresolved D. With 7 bases removed from V and 4 bases from J, the gap between germline ends came to 8 bases. Germline CDR1 MGHDK, CDR2 SYGVNS. The CDR3 is made up of 13 amino acids. CDR3 amino acids: CASMPRGANVLTF. The CDR3 nucleotides read TGTGCCAGCATGCCCCGCGGGGCCAACGTCCTGACTTTC.

This clone was recorded many times. This chain links TRBV28 with TRBJ1-1; D may be TRBD1 (6 bases). V was pared by 2 bases and J by 11 bases, with 9 bases between. Germline CDR1 MDHEN, CDR2 SYDVKM. The CDR3 runs to 11 residues. The DNA of the CDR3 is TGTGCCAGCAGTTTAGGACAGAGGGCTTTCTTT. It specifies CASSLGQRAFF.

This clone turned up a few times. The rearrangement uses TRBV19 and TRBJ1-1, with D perhaps TRBD1 (5 bases). From germline, CDR1 is LNHDA and CDR2 SQIVND (reference sequence). The CDR3 totals 15 residues. The ends were cut back, 2 bases at V and 5 bases at J, with 15 bases in the middle. Written as DNA, the CDR3 is TGTGCCAGTAGTATAATCCCCAGGGAAAGGACTGAAGCTTTCTTT. Residues: CASSIIPRERTEAFF.

Many counts were recorded for this clone. V and J are TRBV27 and TRBJ1-5; D remains unclear. Germline V gene sequence: CDR1 MNHEY, CDR2 SMNVEV (reference sequence). V was pared by 5 bases and J by 8 bases, with 13 bases between. The CDR3 runs to 13 residues. CDR3: CASSDRGVEPQHF. In DNA, the CDR3 is TGTGCCAGCAGTGACCGCGGGGTCGAGCCCCAGCATTTT.

This clone was seen a handful of times. The rearrangement joins TRBV6-4 to TRBJ2-5; D remains unclear. The V gene's germline CDR1 is MRHNA and CDR2 SNTAGT. The ends were cut back, 5 bases at V and 1 base at J, with 8 bases in the middle. The CDR3 loop spans 13 amino acids. CDR3 amino acids: CASSPALQETQYF. In nucleotides, the CDR3 is TGTGCCAGCAGTCCCGCTCTCCAAGAGACCCAGTACTTC.

This clone came up a few times. Other DNA sequences within the sample encode an identical CDR3. The V call is TRBV10-3, the J call TRBJ2-7, with D possibly TRBD1 on 6 matching bases. V was trimmed by 6 bases and J by 1 base, leaving 10 bases between them. CDR1 and CDR2 (germline): ENHRY, SYGVKD. The CDR3 is 13 residues long. In DNA, the CDR3 is TGTGCCATCAGCGGCCAGGGGTCCTACGAGCAGTACTTC. This gives the protein CAISGQGSYEQYF.

This clone was seen a few times. This sequence joins TRBV7-9 and TRBJ2-3; 7 bases line up with TRBD1. The J segment lost 1 base and the V segment lost 5 bases, leaving 6 bases of the junction unmatched. The CDR3 covers 15 residues. Looked up from germline, CDR1 is SEHNR and CDR2 is FQNEAQ (reference sequence). DNA of the CDR3: TGTGCCAGCAGCCCATGGGGGACAGGCACAGATACGCAGTATTTT. Translating gives CASSPWGTGTDTQYF.

Ten or more counts support this clone. CDR3 in DNA: TGTGCCAGCAGCTTAGCGGGGTCCCCCAGTCAGCCCCAGCATTTT. Amino acids: CASSLAGSPSQPQHF. The chain recombines TRBV7-9 with TRBJ1-5; D not resolved. The CDR3 has 15 amino acids. The germline CDR1 and CDR2 sequences are SEHNR and FQNEAQ (reference sequence). V gave up 0 bases and J gave up 6 bases, with 12 bases separating them.

The rearrangement uses TRBV6-5 and TRBJ1-5; TRBD1 matches at 7 bases. Losses at the gene ends were 0 bases for V and 2 bases for J; bases not matched to a gene: 1. The length of the CDR3 is 15 residues. The V gene's germline CDR1 is MNHEY and CDR2 SVGAGI. CDR3 region: CASSYSGQRNQPQHF. For the CDR3, the DNA is TGTGCCAGCAGTTACTCGGGACAGCGCAATCAGCCCCAGCATTTT.

The gene calls are TRBV20-1 and TRBJ1-3; D is uncertain. The CDR3 totals 11 residues. Germline lookup yields CDR1 DFQATT and CDR2 SNEGSKA (reference sequence). With 3 bases removed from V and 0 bases from J, the gap between germline ends came to 0 bases. The CDR3 spells CSASSGNTIYF. CDR3 coding DNA: TGCAGTGCTAGCTCTGGAAACACCATATATTTT.

At least ten counts were recorded for this clone. One junction end disagrees with the germline gene, perhaps due to a read error. This chain connects TRBV5-1 to TRBJ2-1, with 8 bases fitting TRBD1. CDR1 and CDR2 from the germline V gene are SGHRS and YFSETQ. CDR3 length: 15 amino acids. CDR3 sequence reads: CASNLGDRPYNEQFF. As DNA, the CDR3 is TGCGCCAGCAACTTGGGGGACAGGCCCTACAATGAGCAGTTCTTC.

This clone has a handful of counts. The DNA of the CDR3 is TGTGCCAGCTCACAGACTAGCGGGGGGGCCTCGGTCAATGAGCAGTTCTTC. Its protein product is CASSQTSGGASVNEQFF. The chain joins TRBV18 to TRBJ2-1, with 14 bases fitting TRBD2. The CDR3 totals 17 residues. V lost 4 bases, J lost 6 bases, and 8 bases stayed unmatched. The V gene's germline CDR1 is KGHSH and CDR2 LQKENI.

This clone has a count of ten or more. The gene calls are TRBV1 and TRBJ2-1; no DNA check was done on the table's D call, TRBD1. TRBV1 is tagged as a pseudogene. The CDR3 has 13 amino acids. The CDR3 protein is CTSSRRGYNEQFF. DNA of the CDR3: TGCACCAGCAGCCGTAGGGGTTACAATGAGCAGTTCTTC.

This clone appeared a few times. The chain links TRBV5-4 to TRBJ2-7; 9 nucleotides line up with TRBD2. This CDR3 has 16 amino acids. With V trimmed by 0 bases and J by 6 bases, 10 bases remained unmatched. Germline CDR1 SGHNT, CDR2 YYREEE (reference sequence). Written as DNA, the CDR3 is TGTGCCAGCAGCTTGGCCGGGCGGGGGGGAATCGGCGAGCAGTACTTC. This codes for CASSLAGRGGIGEQYF.

This clone was recorded a few times. The chain joins TRBV19 to TRBJ2-4; 7 positions match TRBD1. This CDR3 spans 16 amino acids. After removal of 4 bases from V and 1 base from J, the junction contained 7 bases not matched to a gene. CDR1 and CDR2 from the germline V gene are LNHDA and SQIVND (reference sequence). CDR3 coding DNA: TGTGCCAGTAGTAACAGCGTGACAGGGGCCAAAAACATTCAGTACTTC. It is translated as CASSNSVTGAKNIQYF.

This clone was counted between two and nine times. The chain joins TRBV7-2 to TRBJ2-1, with D perhaps TRBD1 (6 bases). V gave up 1 base and J gave up 4 bases, with 11 bases separating them. Germline-derived CDR1 and CDR2 are SGHTA and FQGNSA. This CDR3 is built from 15 residues. CDR3 in DNA: TGTGCCAGCAGCTTAGAGGGGGAAGGTTACAATGAGCAGTTCTTC. Translation: CASSLEGEGYNEQFF.

The sample holds a few counts of this clone. The chain employs TRBV2 and TRBJ2-3, with TRBD2 matching over 11 bases. Germline loops: CDR1 SNHLY, CDR2 FYNNEI. J lost 3 bases, V lost 5 bases, and 7 bases had no gene match. This CDR3 is 16 amino acids long. CDR3 in amino acids: CASSPYGTSGTDTQYF. Written as DNA, the CDR3 is TGTGCCAGCAGTCCATACGGGACTAGCGGAACAGATACGCAGTATTTT.

The chain employs TRBV9 and TRBJ2-5; TRBD1 is a possible D gene (5 bases). This CDR3 is built from 16 residues. CDR1 and CDR2 (germline): SGDLS, YYNGEE. The V end was cut by 0 bases, the J end by 2 bases, with 14 bases between. The CDR3 region is CASSVAPQTVQETQYF. The CDR3, as DNA: TGTGCCAGCAGCGTAGCGCCCCAGACAGTACAAGAGACCCAGTACTTC.

V and J are TRBV4-3 and TRBJ2-3; D not resolved. The germline V gene encodes CDR1 LGHNA and CDR2 YSLEER. CDR3 size: 15 residues. Between the trimmed V and J ends, which lost 0 bases and 5 bases, there was a span of 12 bases. The DNA of the CDR3 is TGCGCCAGCAGCCAAGATACCCGATCAATAGATACGCAGTATTTT. As protein: CASSQDTRSIDTQYF.